The clone carrying this T cell receptor (beta chain) came up many times. Its antigen is as yet unknown. The CDR3 contains 15 residues. Trimming took 3 bases from V and 3 from J, leaving 15 bases between them. Germline V gene sequence: CDR1 MNHEY, CDR2 SMNVEV (reference sequence). The entry originates in a study of T cells in Graves' hyperthyroidism and ophthalmopathy. Whole-study results and caveats: Clonotypes that were expanded in thyroid above 0.001 mostly appeared in blood too.

Patients aged 18 to 65 had newly diagnosed hyperthyroidism lasting under 2 months. RNA transcripts provided the source from which TCR beta CDR3 regions were amplified. The HTBI set primed first-round TCR CDR3 RT-PCR. TCRdb recomputed calls from the multiplex PCR reads with MiXCR, one row per CDR3 protein. This table has nearly 600,000 distinct CDR3 sequences, about 15% appearing once. The source of this sequence is a woman aged 25-40 years with Graves' hyperthyroidism that later progressed to Graves' ophthalmopathy. The chain carries TRBV27 and TRBJ2-7, with a weak D call TRBD2 (6 bases). Sequences were obtained from blood. The CDR3 coding sequence is TGTGCCAGCAGTTTTGCGGGGAAAATTGTCTACGAGCAGTACTTC. This translates into CASSFAGKIVYEQYF.